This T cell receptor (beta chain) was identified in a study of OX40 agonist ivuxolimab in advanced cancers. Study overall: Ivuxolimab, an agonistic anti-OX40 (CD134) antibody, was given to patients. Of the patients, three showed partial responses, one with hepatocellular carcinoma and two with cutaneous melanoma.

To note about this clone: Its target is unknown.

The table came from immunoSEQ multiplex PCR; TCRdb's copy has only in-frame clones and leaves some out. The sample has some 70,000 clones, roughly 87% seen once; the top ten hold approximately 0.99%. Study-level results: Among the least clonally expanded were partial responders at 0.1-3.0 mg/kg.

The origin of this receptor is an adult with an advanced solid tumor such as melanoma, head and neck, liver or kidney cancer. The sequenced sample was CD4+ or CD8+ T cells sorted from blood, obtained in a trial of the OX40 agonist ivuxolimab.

Here the CDR3 DNA reads TGTGCCAGCAGTTCCTGGGGGGGAGGAAGCAATCAGCCCCAGCATTTT. This sequence encodes CASSSWGGGSNQPQHF. The chain recombines TRBV5-6 with TRBJ1-5; a possible D gene is TRBD1 (5 bases). This CDR3 region has 16 residues. V was cut by 5 bases and J by 1 base, with 16 bases left in between. Germline V gene data show CDR1 as SGHDT and CDR2 as YYEEEE.